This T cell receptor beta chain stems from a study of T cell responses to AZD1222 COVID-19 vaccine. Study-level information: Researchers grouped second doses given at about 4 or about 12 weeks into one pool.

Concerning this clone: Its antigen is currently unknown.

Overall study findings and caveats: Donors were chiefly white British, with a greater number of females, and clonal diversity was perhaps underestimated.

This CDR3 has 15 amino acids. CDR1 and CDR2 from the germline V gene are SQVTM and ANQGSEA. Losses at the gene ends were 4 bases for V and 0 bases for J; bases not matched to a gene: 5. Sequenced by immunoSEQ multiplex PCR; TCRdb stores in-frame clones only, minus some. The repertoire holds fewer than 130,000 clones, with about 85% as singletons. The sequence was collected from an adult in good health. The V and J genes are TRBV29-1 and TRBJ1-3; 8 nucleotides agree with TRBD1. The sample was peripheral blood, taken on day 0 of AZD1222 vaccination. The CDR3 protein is CSVGGQAASGNTIYF. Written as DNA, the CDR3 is TGCAGCGTTGGGGGACAGGCTGCCTCTGGAAACACCATATATTTT.